The T cell receptor (beta chain) described here comes from a study of cytotoxic CD8 clonotypes in ibrutinib-treated CLL. Notes on the study in general: Rare overall, public clonotypes shrank or held steady under therapy. Clonality rose at ibrutinib response, held steady in sustained remission, and fell toward baseline at progression.

On this clone: Its antigen is not identified.

The table came from immunoSEQ multiplex PCR; TCRdb's copy has only in-frame clones and leaves some out. The repertoire includes over 140,000 clones, 80% of them detected once, and 7.5% to 8% sits in the top ten. The origin of this receptor is a human donor with chronic lymphocytic leukemia. This specimen consisted of PBMCs, obtained after 36 months of ibrutinib treatment.

CDR3 in amino acids: CAISTRDTGRSSGNTIYF. DNA for the CDR3: TGTGCCATCAGTACACGGGACACGGGAAGGAGCTCTGGAAACACCATATATTTT. The chain joins TRBV10-3 to TRBJ1-3; possibly TRBD1 for D (6 bases). Deletions cut 5 bases from V and 0 bases from J, with 20 bases between. The CDR3 has 18 residues. Germline V gene data show CDR1 as ENHRY and CDR2 as SYGVKD.